This T cell receptor beta chain was captured by sequencing in a study of CD8 T cells in ankylosing spondylitis (TCRdb year 2017). Turning to the overall study: The study set out to find disease-linked TCR variants by profiling T cell receptor beta repertoires in ankylosing spondylitis patients and healthy donors. The full study cohort comprised about 24 ankylosing spondylitis patients and about a hundred healthy donors. Peripheral blood samples were taken, and synovial fluid was additionally collected from ankylosing spondylitis patients.

This clonotype has only a few counts. The specificity of this receptor is unknown. Base-call qualities are not available, and no considerably larger clone is one nucleotide away. CDR1 and CDR2 are read off the germline V gene (reference sequence) as LNHDA and SQIVND. The germline V and J ends show losses of 3 bases and 5 bases respectively, and no gene match explains 7 bases of the junction. Counted from cysteine to phenylalanine, this CDR3 has 16 amino acids. Only the CDR3 DNA stays, 48 bases, in frame from base 1. The run used an Illumina HiSeq 2500. TCR beta libraries were prepared by quantitative 5'-RACE with molecular barcodes. Concerning the study's data processing: A new computational method based on a probabilistic model of VDJ rearrangement was used to identify disease-linked TCR variants. The raw public data were reprocessed by TCRdb itself: fastp quality trimming at Q25, MiXCR clonotype calling, in-frame beta chains only. Merged by CDR3 protein, the rows form single entries marked with the most common genes and DNA. In this record, the V and J calls reflect TCRdb's handling and not the investigators' own analysis. The sample has some 330,000 distinct CDR3 sequences on record, around 8% of them singletons. The leading ten clones occupy approximately 14% of the sample.

Results and caveats for the whole study, not just this receptor: The disease-linked clones had a CD8+ phenotype and were found at relatively low frequencies in peripheral blood. Some motif variants were previously reported in synovial fluid and blood of reactive arthritis patients, suggesting common disease-initiation mechanisms. Significant enrichment of the disease-linked clones was reported in matched synovial fluid samples from ankylosing spondylitis patients. A TCR beta motif of roughly 8 highly homologous amino acid variants appeared characteristic of blood from ankylosing spondylitis patients.

The material sequenced was blood, either unsorted or a sorted T cell fraction (not recorded which). The source of this sequence is a male donor with ankylosing spondylitis. The chain links TRBV19 with TRBJ2-2, with 9 central nucleotides matching TRBD2. The DNA sequence is as follows: TGTGCCAGTAGTATCATAGCGGGAGTGGGTACCGGGGAGCTGTTTTTT. This is translated as CASSIIAGVGTGELFF.